The clone carrying this T cell receptor (beta chain) turned up a few times. No antigen is known for it. This entry comes from a study of response to subunit inactivated influenza vaccine. The study, taken as a whole, reports: Few new T cells, the authors suggested, are recruited by each seasonal influenza vaccination.

TCRdb redid the calling of the RT-PCR reads with MiXCR, one entry per CDR3 protein. Of approximately 520,000 distinct CDR3 sequences in the sample, 15% to 20% were seen once. This TCR derives from a man between 50 and 75 years old who received an inactivated influenza vaccine. Sequences were derived from CD4+ T cells sorted from PBMCs, sampled roughly 24 months after vaccination.

The CDR3 region has the DNA TGTGCCAGCAGGCGAAGACAGATAAATTCACCCCTCCACTTT. Residues: CASRRRQINSPLHF. The chain combines TRBV27 with TRBJ1-6, with a weak D call TRBD1 (5 bases). Trimming left V 6 bases short and J 7 bases short, with 13 bases between. CDR1 MNHEY and CDR2 SMNVEV come from the germline V gene (reference sequence). The CDR3 has 14 amino acids.